The 6 T cell receptor beta chains presented below share a single source sample, sequenced in a study of T cell responses to AZD1222 COVID-19 vaccine. Measured with immunoSEQ multiplex PCR; TCRdb has only the in-frame clones, and not every one. The table lists some 140,000 clones, approximately 87% of them singletons. This specimen was peripheral blood, taken on day 0 of MenACWY control vaccination. Receptor source: an adult in good health.

This clone was recorded only once. The chain links TRBV21-1 to TRBJ1-4; TRBD1, the D gene given by the table, was not confirmed from the DNA. TRBV21-1 is designated a pseudogene. The CDR3 is 11 amino acids. The CDR3 sequence is CASRNTEKLFF. CDR3 in DNA: TGTGCCAGCAGGAACACCGAAAAACTGTTTTTT.

This clone has just one count. The CDR3 sequence: CAISVRRGDYGYTF. CDR3 nucleotide sequence: TGTGCCATCAGCGTCCGACGGGGGGACTATGGCTACACCTTC. The V gene is TRBV10-3, the J gene TRBJ1-2, with D perhaps TRBD1 (5 bases). There are 14 residues in the CDR3. CDR1 ENHRY and CDR2 SYGVKD come from the germline V gene. With 6 bases removed from V and 3 bases from J, the gap between germline ends came to 14 bases.

CDR3 protein: CASIRAGGAYGYTF. CDR3 nucleotide sequence: TGTGCCAGCATTCGGGCAGGGGGCGCCTATGGCTACACCTTC. The V gene is TRBV5-4, the J gene TRBJ1-2; 8 bases are shared with TRBD1. This CDR3 has 14 amino acids. Germline trimming cut 6 bases from V and 4 bases from J; bases unmatched to any gene: 8. CDR1 SGHNT and CDR2 YYREEE come from the germline V gene (reference sequence).

The chain has TRBV7-8 and TRBJ2-5; D gene unclear. Germline CDR1 and CDR2: SGHVS and FQNEAQ. The CDR3 totals 14 residues. V was cut by 5 bases and J by 2 bases, with 12 bases left in between. The CDR3 DNA reads as TGTGCCAGCAGCCAATTACGGGCACAAGAGACCCAGTACTTC. It codes for CASSQLRAQETQYF. Full variable domain (rest looked up from reference TRBV7-8 and TRBJ2-5): GAGVSQSPRYKVAKRGQDVALRCDPISGHVSLFWYQQALGQGPEFLTYFQNEAQLDKSGLPSDRFFAERPEGSVSTLKIQRTQQEDSAVYLCASSQLRAQETQYFGPGTRLLVL.

CDR3: CASSDGAAGGQPQHF. The CDR3, as DNA: TGCGCCAGCAGCGATGGGGCAGCCGGGGGTCAGCCCCAGCATTTT. This chain uses TRBV5-1 with TRBJ1-5, with a weak D call TRBD1 (5 bases). V lost 4 bases and J lost 6, with 17 bases in between. This CDR3 has 15 amino acids. Germline V gene data show CDR1 as SGHRS and CDR2 as YFSETQ. The full variable domain, completed using reference TRBV5-1 and TRBJ1-5, is KAGVTQTPRYLIKTRGQQVTLSCSPISGHRSVSWYQQTPGQGLQFLFEYFSETQRNKGNFPGRFSGRQFSNSRSEMNVSTLELGDSALYLCASSDGAAGGQPQHFGDGTRLSIL.

This chain joins TRBV6-1 and TRBJ1-5; D is unresolved. Per the germline V gene, CDR1 is MNHNS and CDR2 is SASEGT. V gave up 2 bases and J gave up 0 bases, with 8 bases separating them. This CDR3 has 15 residues. CDR3 amino acids: CASSELGNSNQPQHF. CDR3 sequence (DNA): TGTGCCAGCAGTGAACTTGGTAATAGCAATCAGCCCCAGCATTTT.